This TCR beta chain was sequenced in a study of CD8 T cells in ankylosing spondylitis. The study's findings and limits: Earlier work had already found some motif variants in reactive arthritis synovial fluid and blood. About 8 highly homologous variants made up a TCR beta motif, and this motif appeared characteristic of ankylosing spondylitis blood. The authors reported significant enrichment of disease-linked clones in matched ankylosing spondylitis synovial fluid.

MiXCR, applied by TCRdb to the 5' RACE reads, yields one record per CDR3 protein. Here the sample spans about 540,000 distinct CDR3 sequences, roughly 13% being singletons. This clonotype showed up just a few times. The antigen remains unidentified. The length of the CDR3 is 14 residues. The germline CDR1 and CDR2 sequences are SGHNT and YENEEA. V was cut by 2 bases and J by 6 bases, with 11 bases left in between. Sequencing was performed on blood, either unsorted or a sorted T cell fraction (not recorded which). V is TRBV11-3 and J is TRBJ2-1, with D unresolved. This clonotype was obtained from a male donor with ankylosing spondylitis. The CDR3 loop reads CASSLSPSTNEQFF. The CDR3 nucleotides read TGTGCCAGCAGCTTAAGTCCCTCGACCAATGAGCAGTTCTTC. Combining the CDR3 with reference TRBV11-3 and TRBJ2-1 gives the whole variable domain EAGVVQSPRYKIIEKKQPVAFWCNPISGHNTLYWYLQNLGQGPELLIRYENEEAVDDSQLPKDRFSAERLKGVDSTLKIQPAELGDSAVYLCASSLSPSTNEQFFGPGTRLTVL.